The TCR beta chain described here comes from a study of cytomegalovirus exposure and HLA in healthy donors. Regarding the study as a whole: Rarity characterized most TCR sequences, yet some public TCRs appeared in many donors.

Germline CDR1 is SEHNR and CDR2 is FQNEAQ (reference sequence). This CDR3 is 16 amino acids long. The PCR made use of 60 Vbeta and 13 Jbeta primers. Only in-frame clones appear in the TCRdb table, and some are missing; sequencing was by immunoSEQ multiplex PCR. The data show 160,000 or so clones, roughly four fifths seen once. This clone was recorded once. Antigen unknown. At one end the junction does not follow the germline gene, possibly because of a read error. This clonotype was obtained from a man aged 45-60 years in good health and CMV-seropositive. The chain has TRBV7-9 and TRBJ1-2; 7 bases line up with TRBD1. Sequenced input: PBMCs. CDR3 sequence (DNA): TGTGCCAGCGGCTTACTCAGCGACAGGGCTAACTATGGCTACACCTTC. Amino acids: CASGLLSDRANYGYTF.